Shown below are 32 T cell receptor beta chains from a single sample sequenced in a study of T cells in women clearing cervical HPV infection. Repertoires were generated with immunoSEQ multiplex PCR, while TCRdb's copy carries only in-frame clones and drops some. The sample's table shows approximately 30,000 clones. Sequenced material: blood buffy coat. The receptors were gathered from a woman between 18 and 69 years old with a cervical HPV16 infection that either progressed to CIN3+ or cleared (not recorded which).

With respect to this clone: The CDR3 end is not reached by the read, which stops 3 residues before it; the germline J gene fills it in. The V gene is TRBV2, the J gene TRBJ1-4; 7 bases are a match to TRBD1. This CDR3 has 17 residues. The germline CDR1 and CDR2 sequences are SNHLY and FYNNEI. The covered CDR3 bases are TGTGCCAGCAGTTCTGGATTGGACAGGACTGGGGCCAACGTA. This encodes CASSSGLDRTGANV. The full CDR3 is CASSSGLDRTGANVLFF. The whole variable domain, remainder taken from reference TRBV2 and TRBJ1-4, is EPEVTQTPSHQVTQMGQEVILRCVPISNHLYFYWYRQILGQKVEFLVSFYNNEISEKSEIFDDQFSVERPDGSNFTLKIRSTKLEDSAMYFCASSSGLDRTGANVLFFGSGTQLSVL.

On this clone itself: The CDR3 end is not reached by the read, which stops 3 residues before it; the germline J gene fills it in. The same CDR3 can be traced to other DNA sequences in this sample. The chain employs TRBV6-1 and TRBJ1-5, with D perhaps matching TRBD1 (5 bases). The CDR3 is 14 residues long. Germline lookup yields CDR1 MNHNS and CDR2 SASEGT. V shed 1 base and J shed 2 bases, with 6 bases lying between them. The sequenced CDR3 bases are TGTGCCAGCAGTGAAGGGGGCGGCAATCAGCCC. Its translation is CASSEGGGNQP. In full, the CDR3 is CASSEGGGNQPQHF.

Regarding this clone: The missing CDR3 end, 3 residues past where the read stops, is filled in from the germline J gene. J is TRBJ1-6 and V is TRBV15; maybe TRBD1 (6 bases). V lost 6 bases, J lost 6 bases, and 12 bases lay in between. Germline V lookup: CDR1 LNHNV, CDR2 YYDKDF (reference sequence). The CDR3 sequence is 14 residues long. The CDR3 DNA, read in part, is TGTGCCACCAGTCGGACAGTTCTTAATTCACCC. This encodes CATSRTVLNSP. The whole CDR3 region reads CATSRTVLNSPLHF.

With regard to this clone: The read terminates 3 residues ahead of where the CDR3 ends, so the germline J gene completes it. Different DNA sequences within this sample yield the same CDR3. This chain uses TRBV13 with TRBJ1-3; D is possibly TRBD1 (5 bases). This CDR3 is built from 15 residues. V was pared by 0 bases and J by 4 bases, with 10 bases between. Germline-derived CDR1 and CDR2 are PRHDT and FYEKMQ (reference sequence). The DNA read from the CDR3 is TGTGCCAGCAGCTTAGGCAGGGCACGAGGAAACACC. It yields the protein CASSLGRARGNT. The entire CDR3 sequence reads CASSLGRARGNTIYF.

With respect to this clone: The read ends 3 residues shy of where the CDR3 ends; the end is completed using the germline J gene. The rearrangement links TRBV7-2 to TRBJ1-2; TRBD1 agrees at 9 bases. This CDR3 contains 15 residues. Trimming cost V 4 bases and J 7 bases; bases outside gene matches: 10. Germline V gene data show CDR1 as SGHTA and CDR2 as FQGNSA. CDR3 residues: CASSSSQGARIGYTF. The part of the CDR3 DNA that was read is TGTGCCAGCAGCTCATCACAGGGGGCGCGTATTGGC. Filled out from reference TRBV7-2 and TRBJ1-2, the complete variable domain reads GAGVSQSPSNKVTEKGKDVELRCDPISGHTALYWYRQSLGQGLEFLIYFQGNSAPDKSGLPSDRFSAERTGGSVSTLTIQRTQQEDSAVYLCASSSSQGARIGYTFGSGTRLTVV.

Note on this clone: The read is 3 residues too short to cover the CDR3 end, so that end is filled in from the germline J gene. The chain links TRBV18 to TRBJ2-2; tentative D call: TRBD1 (6 bases). The CDR3 is made up of 16 amino acids. From germline, CDR1 is KGHSH and CDR2 LQKENI. CDR3 DNA (partial): TGTGCCAGCTCATCTACAGGGATAGCAACTAATGAAAAG. Encoded protein: CASSSTGIATNEK. The whole CDR3 protein reads CASSSTGIATNEKLFF. Full variable domain (remainder filled in from reference TRBV18 and TRBJ2-2): NAGVMQNPRHLVRRRGQEARLRCSPMKGHSHVYWYRQLPEEGLKFMVYLQKENIIDESGMPKERFSAEFPKEGPSILRIQQVVRGDSAAYFCASSSTGIATNEKLFFGEGSRLTVL.

The sequenced part of the CDR3 DNA is TGCAGTGCTAGCGCCGGGACACGTAGCAATCAGCCG. Encoded protein: CSASAGTRSNQP. The whole CDR3 protein is CSASAGTRSNQPQYF. The chain combines TRBV20-1 with TRBJ2-3, with D maybe TRBD1 (6 bases). The CDR3 extends 3 residues past the end of the read, so its final part is completed from the germline J gene. This CDR3 contains 15 residues. CDR1 is DFQATT, CDR2 SNEGSKA, per germline (reference sequence).

Concerning this clone itself: Sequencing ends 3 residues short of the CDR3 end; the germline J gene provides the rest. The chain uses TRBV5-1 and TRBJ1-2; TRBD1 matches 9 bases. The CDR3 runs to 15 residues. CDR1 and CDR2 (germline): SGHRS, YFSETQ. V gave up 4 bases and J gave up 2 bases; unmatched junction bases: 6. This CDR3 reads CASSKDRGSNYGYTF. The DNA read from the CDR3 is TGCGCCAGCAGCAAGGACAGGGGTTCAAACTATGGC.

Partial CDR3 DNA: TGTGCCAGCAGCCAAGAGGCTAGCGGGGGAGGCTACGAG. Its protein is CASSQEASGGGYE. The full CDR3 protein is CASSQEASGGGYEQYF. This chain links TRBV4-2 with TRBJ2-7, with 10 bases matching TRBD2. The read terminates 3 residues before the CDR3 end, so the remaining end is supplied by the germline J gene. Germline V gene lookup returns CDR1 LGHNA and CDR2 YNFKEQ. This CDR3 has 16 amino acids. The J segment lost 3 bases and the V segment lost 0 bases, leaving 5 bases of the junction unmatched.

The CDR3 sequence: CASSLAPSGVGSTDTQYF. CDR3 DNA (partial): TGTGCCAGCAGCTTAGCCCCTAGCGGGGTAGGGAGCACAGATACG. The chain couples TRBV7-2 to TRBJ2-3, with 9 nucleotides matching TRBD2. The read gets to within 3 residues of the CDR3 end, and the germline J gene fills in the rest. V was clipped by 0 bases and J by 0 bases; unmatched bases: 7. The CDR3 spans 18 residues. Germline CDR1 is SGHTA and CDR2 is FQGNSA.

In the case of this clone: The read falls 3 residues short of the CDR3 end, and the missing part is taken from the germline J gene. The rearrangement links TRBV7-2 to TRBJ1-2, with TRBD1 as a possible D gene (5 bases). The CDR3 runs 13 residues. Germline lookup yields CDR1 SGHTA and CDR2 FQGNSA. CDR3 protein: CASMGVGGTGYTF. CDR3 DNA, as far as it was read: TGTGCCAGCATGGGGGTGGGGGGAACGGGC.

As concerns this clone: The read terminates 3 residues before the CDR3 end, so the remaining end is supplied by the germline J gene. The rearrangement uses TRBV6-2 or TRBV6-3 and TRBJ2-4; maybe TRBD1 (5 bases). Germline V gene data show CDR1 as MNHEY and CDR2 as SVGEGT. The CDR3 spans 12 residues. Deletions cut 3 bases from V and 7 bases from J, with 7 bases between. The CDR3 sequence is CASSYRGNIQYF. The CDR3 bases that were read are TGTGCCAGCAGTTATAGGGGCAACATT.

As to this clone: The read is 3 residues too short to cover the CDR3 end, so that end is filled in from the germline J gene. This rearrangement joins TRBV5-6 to TRBJ2-1; D call uncertain. CDR1 and CDR2 (germline): SGHDT, YYEEEE. With 0 bases removed from V and 5 bases from J, the gap between germline ends came to 6 bases. The CDR3 runs to 13 residues. CDR3 region: CASSLGPNNEQFF. The CDR3 bases that were read are TGTGCCAGCAGCTTGGGTCCTAACAATGAG.

A word on this clone: The read gets to within 3 residues of the CDR3 end, and the germline J gene fills in the rest. The chain joins TRBV18 to TRBJ1-5, with TRBD1 matching over 7 bases. This CDR3 contains 14 residues. Per germline, CDR1 KGHSH and CDR2 LQKENI. CDR3 DNA, as far as it was read: TGTGCCAGCTCACCAACAGGGGACACAGATCCC. Its protein is CASSPTGDTDP. The CDR3, in full, reads CASSPTGDTDPQHF.

About this clone: The read comes to an end 3 residues before the CDR3 does, leaving the germline J gene to fill in the end. This sequence joins TRBV7-2 and TRBJ1-1, with D perhaps matching TRBD1 (5 bases). Germline V CDR1 and CDR2: SGHTA, FQGNSA. With 3 bases removed from V and 6 bases from J, the gap between germline ends came to 14 bases. The CDR3 consists of 14 residues. CDR3 DNA (partial): TGTGCCAGCAGCTTGAAGCCTGGGGGGGCTGAA. It translates to CASSLKPGGAE. The whole CDR3 sequence reads CASSLKPGGAEAFF.

In regard to this clone: Read data end 3 residues before the CDR3 end; the end is taken from the germline J gene. J is TRBJ1-6 and V is TRBV19; D remains ambiguous. Deletions cut 4 bases from V and 0 bases from J, with 13 bases between. Germline V gene data show CDR1 as LNHDA and CDR2 as SQIVND (reference sequence). The CDR3 consists of 17 residues. The CDR3 loop reads CASSTRWSGSYNSPLHF. CDR3 bases read: TGTGCCAGTAGTACCCGTTGGTCGGGCTCCTATAATTCACCC.

Note on this clone: The CDR3 goes on 3 residues after the read ends, and that part is filled in from the germline J gene. The rearrangement joins TRBV6-2 or TRBV6-3 to TRBJ1-2; D is perhaps TRBD1 (5 bases). From germline, CDR1 is MNHEY and CDR2 SVGEGT. V shed 8 bases and J shed 4 bases, with 14 bases lying between them. This CDR3 spans 13 amino acids. Incomplete CDR3 DNA: TGTGCCAGCTCCTGGAGGGGTCCCTATGGC. Protein: CASSWRGPYG. The CDR3 in full is CASSWRGPYGYTF.

Turning to this clone: The read stops 3 residues short of the end of the CDR3; the missing end is completed from the germline J gene. The V and J genes are TRBV7-2 and TRBJ2-1; 11 bases match TRBD2. Per the germline V gene, CDR1 is SGHTA and CDR2 is FQGNSA. The CDR3 covers 15 residues. Trimming cost V 4 bases and J 8 bases; bases outside gene matches: 7. The sequenced part of the CDR3 DNA is TGTGCCAGCAGCTCGGATAGCGGGGGGGCGGATGAG. Encoded protein: CASSSDSGGADE. In full, the CDR3 is CASSSDSGGADEQFF. The full variable domain, rest sourced from reference TRBV7-2 and TRBJ2-1, is GAGVSQSPSNKVTEKGKDVELRCDPISGHTALYWYRQSLGQGLEFLIYFQGNSAPDKSGLPSDRFSAERTGGSVSTLTIQRTQQEDSAVYLCASSSDSGGADEQFFGPGTRLTVL.

For this clone: The DNA ends 3 residues before the CDR3 does, and the rest of the CDR3 is filled in from the germline J gene. The gene calls are TRBV5-1 and TRBJ2-1; TRBD2 agrees at 7 bases. Per germline, CDR1 SGHRS and CDR2 YFSETQ. CDR3 length equals 14 residues. Trimming cost V 4 bases and J 8 bases; bases outside gene matches: 9. CDR3 residues: CASSAGEISDEQFF. The DNA read from the CDR3 is TGCGCCAGCAGCGCGGGGGAGATTAGCGATGAG.

Notes on this clone: Coverage ceases 3 residues before the CDR3 finishes, and the germline J gene fills in the end. The rearrangement links TRBV7-2 to TRBJ2-7, with a possible D match to TRBD1 (6 bases). The CDR3 consists of 13 residues. V dropped 1 base and J dropped 3 bases, with 7 bases sitting between them. The germline CDR1 and CDR2 sequences are SGHTA and FQGNSA. The CDR3 sequence is CASSLEQGYEQYF. Partial CDR3 DNA: TGTGCCAGCAGCTTAGAACAGGGCTACGAG. Supplemented by reference TRBV7-2 and TRBJ2-7, the full variable domain reads GAGVSQSPSNKVTEKGKDVELRCDPISGHTALYWYRQSLGQGLEFLIYFQGNSAPDKSGLPSDRFSAERTGGSVSTLTIQRTQQEDSAVYLCASSLEQGYEQYFGPGTRLTVT.

Comments on this clone: The read falls 3 residues short of the CDR3 end, and the missing part is taken from the germline J gene. The chain joins TRBV5-1 to TRBJ2-5; no clear D. This CDR3 comprises 11 residues. Germline CDR1 and CDR2: SGHRS and YFSETQ. Trimming removed 4 bases at V and 2 bases at J, with 3 bases between. The covered CDR3 bases are TGCGCCAGCAGCCTACAAGAGACC. Encoded protein: CASSLQET. The full-length CDR3 reads as CASSLQETQYF.

On this clone itself: The read falls 3 residues short of the CDR3 end, and the missing part is taken from the germline J gene. The V call is TRBV29-1, the J call TRBJ1-1; possibly TRBD1 for D (5 bases). V lost 4 bases and J lost 5, with 14 bases in between. The germline V gene encodes CDR1 SQVTM and CDR2 ANQGSEA. There are 13 residues in the CDR3. CDR3 loop: CSVVLIKGTEAFF. The DNA read from the CDR3 is TGCAGCGTTGTACTTATTAAGGGGACTGAA. The full variable domain, its missing parts supplied by reference TRBV29-1 and TRBJ1-1, is SAVISQKPSRDICQRGTSLTIQCQVDSQVTMMFWYRQQPGQSLTLIATANQGSEATYESGFVIDKFPISRPNLTFSTLTVSNMSPEDSSIYLCSVVLIKGTEAFFGQGTRLTVV.

This clone is classed as medium-sized by frequency. The sequenced fragment ends 3 residues before the CDR3 boundary, so the rest is inferred from the germline J gene. This sequence joins TRBV5-6 and TRBJ1-4; D possibly corresponds to TRBD1 (6 bases). The germline V gene encodes CDR1 SGHDT and CDR2 YYEEEE. V was pared by 4 bases and J by 6 bases, with 13 bases between. This CDR3 is built from 14 residues. The part of the CDR3 DNA that was read is TGTGCCAGCAGCCCTCTGGGGGCGGATGAAAAA. Encoded protein: CASSPLGADEK. The full CDR3 protein is CASSPLGADEKLFF.

Remarks on this clone: The DNA ends 3 residues before the CDR3 does, and the rest of the CDR3 is filled in from the germline J gene. This chain joins TRBV2 and TRBJ1-5; D remains ambiguous. The germline V gene has CDR1 SNHLY and CDR2 FYNNEI. The CDR3 runs to 12 residues. The germline V and J ends were trimmed by 6 bases and 0 bases, with 3 bases remaining between them. CDR3 amino acids: CASRYSNQPQHF. CDR3 bases read: TGTGCCAGCAGATATAGCAATCAGCCC. The full variable domain, in which reference TRBV2 and TRBJ1-5 provide the parts outside the CDR3, is EPEVTQTPSHQVTQMGQEVILRCVPISNHLYFYWYRQILGQKVEFLVSFYNNEISEKSEIFDDQFSVERPDGSNFTLKIRSTKLEDSAMYFCASRYSNQPQHFGDGTRLSIL.

Concerning this clone: The CDR3 end falls 3 residues outside the read, so it is completed with the germline J gene. The V gene is TRBV19, the J gene TRBJ1-1; no firm D call. This CDR3 has 14 amino acids. Looked up from germline, CDR1 is LNHDA and CDR2 is SQIVND (reference sequence). The CDR3 sequence is CASSSTARGDTAFF. The sequenced part of the CDR3 DNA is TGTGCCAGTAGTTCCACCGCCCGGGGTGATACG.

Points on this clone: One end of the junction varies from germline; a read error may be responsible. CDR3 region: CASSQDGVNTEAFF. The covered CDR3 bases are TGCGCCAGCAGCCAAGACGGTGTGAACACTGAA. This rearrangement joins TRBV4-2 to TRBJ1-1; no reliable D call. The read ends 3 residues before the CDR3 terminus; that terminus is restored from the germline J gene. Germline V lookup: CDR1 LGHNA, CDR2 YNFKEQ. This CDR3 is built from 14 residues.

In regard to this clone: The read stops 3 residues short of the end of the CDR3; the missing end is completed from the germline J gene. The rearrangement joins TRBV7-9 to TRBJ2-2; maybe TRBD1 (6 bases). Germline CDR1 SEHNR, CDR2 FQNEAQ (reference sequence). The CDR3 runs 14 residues. The CDR3: CASSAEIRGAKLFF. The sequenced CDR3 bases are TGTGCCAGCAGCGCCGAGATCAGGGGTGCAAAG.

On this clone: With the read ending 3 residues before the CDR3 end, the germline J gene is used to fill in that end. The chain employs TRBV12-3 or TRBV12-4 and TRBJ2-1; 7 bases map to TRBD2. J lost 9 bases, V lost 3 bases, and 5 bases had no gene match. The length of the CDR3 is 13 residues. CDR3 DNA, as far as it was read: TGTGCCAGCAGTTTGGGGGGGGTCCGTGAG. This sequence encodes CASSLGGVRE. The CDR3, in full, reads CASSLGGVREQFF.

Points on this clone: The missing CDR3 end, 3 residues past where the read stops, is filled in from the germline J gene. The chain has TRBV7-2 and TRBJ2-2; D ambiguous. Germline V gene sequence: CDR1 SGHTA, CDR2 FQGNSA. This CDR3 is built from 15 residues. The covered CDR3 bases are TGTGCCAGCAGCTTAGCGGCCGGGTTTAATGAAAAG. Its protein is CASSLAAGFNEK. Given in full, the CDR3 is CASSLAAGFNEKLFF.

The sequenced part of the CDR3 DNA is TGCAGTGCTAGGCCCCTGTGGTCTGGGGCCAACGTG. It yields the protein CSARPLWSGANV. The whole CDR3 region reads CSARPLWSGANVLFF. V usage is TRBV20-1 and J usage is TRBJ2-2; maybe TRBD1 (5 bases). With the read ending 3 residues before the CDR3 end, the germline J gene is used to fill in that end. The CDR3 is 15 amino acids. Germline CDR1 reads DFQATT; CDR2 reads SNEGSKA (reference sequence).

Regarding this clone: The read gets to within 3 residues of the CDR3 end, and the germline J gene fills in the rest. This chain uses TRBV6-1 with TRBJ2-5; 10 bases align to TRBD2. The V gene's germline CDR1 is MNHNS and CDR2 SASEGT. J was trimmed by 2 bases and V by 4 bases; bases with no gene match: 4. This CDR3 region has 15 residues. CDR3 amino acids: CASSGGTSVQETQYF. CDR3 DNA (partial): TGTGCCAGCAGTGGTGGGACTAGCGTACAAGAGACC.

Of note for this clone: The read ends 3 residues early relative to the CDR3; the germline J gene fills the gap. This chain uses TRBV20-1 with TRBJ2-7; a weak D match, TRBD1 (6 bases). Germline-derived CDR1 and CDR2 are DFQATT and SNEGSKA (reference sequence). Trimming left V 6 bases short and J 6 bases short, with 15 bases between. The CDR3 is 12 amino acids. CDR3 DNA (partial): TGCAGTGCGAGACCACAGGGAGTCGAG. Protein sequence: CSARPQGVE. The entire CDR3 reads CSARPQGVEQYF.